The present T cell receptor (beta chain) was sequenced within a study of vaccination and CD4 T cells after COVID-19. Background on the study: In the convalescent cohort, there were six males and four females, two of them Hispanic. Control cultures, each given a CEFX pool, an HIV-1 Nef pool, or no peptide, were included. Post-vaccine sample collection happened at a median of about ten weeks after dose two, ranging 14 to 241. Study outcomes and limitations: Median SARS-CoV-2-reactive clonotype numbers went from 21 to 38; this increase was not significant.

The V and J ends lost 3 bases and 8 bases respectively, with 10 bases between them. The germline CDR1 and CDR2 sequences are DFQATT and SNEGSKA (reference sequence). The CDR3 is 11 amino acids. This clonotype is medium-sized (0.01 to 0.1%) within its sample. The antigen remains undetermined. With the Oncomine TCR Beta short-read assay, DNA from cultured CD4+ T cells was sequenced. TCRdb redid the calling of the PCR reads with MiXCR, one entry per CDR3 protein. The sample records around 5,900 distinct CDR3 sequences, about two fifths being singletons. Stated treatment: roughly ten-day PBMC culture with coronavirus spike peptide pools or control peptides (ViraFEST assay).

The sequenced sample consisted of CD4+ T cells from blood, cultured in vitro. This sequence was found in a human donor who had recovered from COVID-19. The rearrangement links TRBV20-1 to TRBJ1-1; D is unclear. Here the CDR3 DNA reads TGCAGTGCTAGTCAAGGTGGGGAAGCTTTCTTT. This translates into CSASQGGEAFF.